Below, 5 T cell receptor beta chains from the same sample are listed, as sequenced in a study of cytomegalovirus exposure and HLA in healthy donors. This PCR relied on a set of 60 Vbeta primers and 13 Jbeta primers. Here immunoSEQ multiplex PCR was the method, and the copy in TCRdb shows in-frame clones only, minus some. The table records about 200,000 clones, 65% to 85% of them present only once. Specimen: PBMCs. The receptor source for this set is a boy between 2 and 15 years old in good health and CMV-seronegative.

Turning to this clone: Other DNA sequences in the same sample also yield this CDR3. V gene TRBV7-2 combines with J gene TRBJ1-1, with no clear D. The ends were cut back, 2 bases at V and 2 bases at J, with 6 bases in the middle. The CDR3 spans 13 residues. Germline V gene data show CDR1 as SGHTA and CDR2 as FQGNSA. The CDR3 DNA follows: TGTGCCAGCAGCTTACGGAGAAACACTGAAGCTTTCTTT. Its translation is CASSLRRNTEAFF. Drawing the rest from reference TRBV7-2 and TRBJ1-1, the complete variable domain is GAGVSQSPSNKVTEKGKDVELRCDPISGHTALYWYRQSLGQGLEFLIYFQGNSAPDKSGLPSDRFSAERTGGSVSTLTIQRTQQEDSAVYLCASSLRRNTEAFFGQGTRLTVV.

CDR3 DNA: TGTGCCAGCAGCTTAGATGGACAGGGGGGGGACACTGAAGCTTTCTTT. This encodes CASSLDGQGGDTEAFF. The chain couples TRBV7-9 to TRBJ1-1, with 10 bases aligning to TRBD1. Unmatched junction bases numbered 5, after V lost 1 base and J lost 3 bases. Germline lookup yields CDR1 SEHNR and CDR2 FQNEAQ (reference sequence). There are 16 residues in the CDR3.

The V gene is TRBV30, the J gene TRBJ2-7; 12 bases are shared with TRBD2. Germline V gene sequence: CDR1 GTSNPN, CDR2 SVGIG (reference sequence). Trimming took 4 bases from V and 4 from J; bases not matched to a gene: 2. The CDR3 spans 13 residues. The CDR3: CAWMTSGGYEQYF. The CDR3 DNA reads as TGTGCCTGGATGACTAGCGGGGGTTACGAGCAGTACTTC. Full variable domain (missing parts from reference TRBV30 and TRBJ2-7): SQTIHQWPATLVQPVGSPLSLECTVEGTSNPNLYWYRQAAGRGLQLLFYSVGIGQISSEVPQNLSASRPQDRQFILSSKKLLLSDSGFYLCAWMTSGGYEQYFGPGTRLTVT.

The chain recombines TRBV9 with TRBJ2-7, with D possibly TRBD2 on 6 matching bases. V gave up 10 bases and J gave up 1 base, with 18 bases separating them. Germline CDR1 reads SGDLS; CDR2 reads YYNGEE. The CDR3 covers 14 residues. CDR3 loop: CASAPGLGSYEQYF. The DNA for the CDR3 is TGTGCCTCAGCCCCGGGACTTGGATCCTACGAGCAGTACTTC.

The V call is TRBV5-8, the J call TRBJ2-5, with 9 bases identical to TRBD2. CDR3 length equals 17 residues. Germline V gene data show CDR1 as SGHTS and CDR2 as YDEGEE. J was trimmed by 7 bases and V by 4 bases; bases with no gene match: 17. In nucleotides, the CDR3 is TGTGCCAGCAGCATACTAAACGGGACTAGCAAACGGGGGACCCAGTACTTC. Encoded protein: CASSILNGTSKRGTQYF.